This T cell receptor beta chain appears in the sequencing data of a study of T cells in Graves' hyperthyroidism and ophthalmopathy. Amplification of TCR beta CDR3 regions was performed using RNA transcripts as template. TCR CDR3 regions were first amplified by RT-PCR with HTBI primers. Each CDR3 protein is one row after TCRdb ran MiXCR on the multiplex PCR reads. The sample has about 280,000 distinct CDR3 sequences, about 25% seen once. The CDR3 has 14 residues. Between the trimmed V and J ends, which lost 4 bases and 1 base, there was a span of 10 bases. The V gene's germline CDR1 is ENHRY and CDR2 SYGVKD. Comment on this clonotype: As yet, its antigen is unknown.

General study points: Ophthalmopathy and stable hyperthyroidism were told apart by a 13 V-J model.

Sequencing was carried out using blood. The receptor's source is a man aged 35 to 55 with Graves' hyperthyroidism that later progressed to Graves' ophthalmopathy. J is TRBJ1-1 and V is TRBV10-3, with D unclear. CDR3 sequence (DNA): TGTGCCATCAGTGGTAGGGAGCCGAACACTGAAGCTTTCTTT. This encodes CAISGREPNTEAFF.